This T cell receptor beta chain was recovered during a study of blood T cells in healthy people across ages. Germline values: CDR1 SQVTM, CDR2 ANQGSEA. The CDR3 totals 15 residues. PCR was performed a second time for about 6 to 11 cycles using a sample-barcoded 5' primer and a J-beta primer mix. TCRdb re-called the 5' RACE reads through MiXCR, storing one row per CDR3 protein. Counted here are hundreds of thousands of distinct CDR3 sequences, more than 40% occurring once; the ten biggest clones make up roughly 19%. Study-wide results and caveats: The authors considered diversity estimates from one million T cells to be underestimates.

Comment on this clonotype: Its antigen is currently unknown.

The chain couples TRBV29-1 to TRBJ2-5, with D maybe TRBD1 (5 bases). The end of the DNA is better explained by TRBJ2-7, so the J call may be wrong. The sequenced sample was blood. The sequence came from a man aged 55 to 69 in good health. CDR3 loop: CSVATFGAGWGEQYF. In nucleotides, the CDR3 is TGCAGCGTTGCCACGTTTGGGGCAGGGTGGGGCGAGCAGTACTTC.